This TCR beta chain derives from a study of T-cell memory formation after mild COVID-19. Study context: TCR clusters mostly belonged to single donors. Study outcomes and limitations: Clones contracting over day 15 to 85 were CD4/CD8 balanced, with later expanders leaning CD4+. Some clones that responded were present in memory (sampled pre-infection), which suggests cross-reactive memory joined.

There are a few counts of this clonotype. Its antigen remains unidentified. 5'RACE with constant-segment primers yielded barcoded, UMI-tagged TCR alpha and TCR beta cDNA libraries. TCRdb fed the 5' RACE reads into MiXCR, producing one record per CDR3 protein. This table holds roughly 400,000 distinct CDR3 sequences, about 20% found once. V dropped 0 bases and J dropped 0 bases, with 8 bases sitting between them. The germline V gene has CDR1 LNHNV and CDR2 YYDKDF (reference sequence). The CDR3 totals 15 residues. The sequenced material came from PBMCs or a T cell subset sorted from them (not recorded which). This sequence was found in a man aged 18-30 years who had mild COVID-19 (a few samples of this study predate the infection). Cell type and time point are not known. This chain uses TRBV15 with TRBJ1-2; D remains ambiguous. CDR3 loop: CATSRDYTTNYGYTF. The CDR3 region has the DNA TGTGCCACCAGCAGAGATTATACCACTAACTATGGCTACACCTTC.